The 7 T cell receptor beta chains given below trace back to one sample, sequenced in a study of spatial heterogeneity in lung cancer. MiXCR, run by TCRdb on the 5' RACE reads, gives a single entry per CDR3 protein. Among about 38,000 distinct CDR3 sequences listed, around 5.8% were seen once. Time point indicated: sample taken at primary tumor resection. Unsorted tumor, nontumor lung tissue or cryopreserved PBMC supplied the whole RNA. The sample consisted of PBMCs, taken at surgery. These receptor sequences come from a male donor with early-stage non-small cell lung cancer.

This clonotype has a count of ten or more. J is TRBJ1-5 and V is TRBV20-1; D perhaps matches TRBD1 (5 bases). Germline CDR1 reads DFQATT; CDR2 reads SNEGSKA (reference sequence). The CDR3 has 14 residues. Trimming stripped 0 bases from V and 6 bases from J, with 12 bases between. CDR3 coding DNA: TGCAGTGCTAGAGATCAGCAGGGAGGTCAGCCCCAGCATTTT. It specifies CSARDQQGGQPQHF.

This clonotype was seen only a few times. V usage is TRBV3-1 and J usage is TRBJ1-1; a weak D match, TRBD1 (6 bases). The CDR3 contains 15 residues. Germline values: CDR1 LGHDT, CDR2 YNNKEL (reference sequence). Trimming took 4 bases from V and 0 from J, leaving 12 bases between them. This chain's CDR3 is CASSLRGVMNTEAFF. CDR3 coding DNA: TGTGCCAGCAGCCTAAGGGGGGTAATGAACACTGAAGCTTTCTTT.

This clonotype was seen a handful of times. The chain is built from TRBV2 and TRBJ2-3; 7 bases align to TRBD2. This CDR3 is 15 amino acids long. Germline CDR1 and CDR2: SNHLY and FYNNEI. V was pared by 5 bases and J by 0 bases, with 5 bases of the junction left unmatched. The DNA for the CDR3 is TGTGCCAGCAGTAGGACTAGTCGAAGCACAGATACGCAGTATTTT. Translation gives CASSRTSRSTDTQYF. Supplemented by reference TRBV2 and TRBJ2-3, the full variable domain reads EPEVTQTPSHQVTQMGQEVILRCVPISNHLYFYWYRQILGQKVEFLVSFYNNEISEKSEIFDDQFSVERPDGSNFTLKIRSTKLEDSAMYFCASSRTSRSTDTQYFGPGTRLTVL.

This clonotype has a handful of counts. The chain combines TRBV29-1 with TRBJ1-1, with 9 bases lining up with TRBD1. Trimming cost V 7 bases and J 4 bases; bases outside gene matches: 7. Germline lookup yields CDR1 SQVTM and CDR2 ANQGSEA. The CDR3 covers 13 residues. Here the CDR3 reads CSGQDRGVTEAFF. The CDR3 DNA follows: TGCAGCGGTCAAGACAGGGGGGTCACTGAAGCTTTCTTT. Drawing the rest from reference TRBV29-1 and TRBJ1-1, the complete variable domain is SAVISQKPSRDICQRGTSLTIQCQVDSQVTMMFWYRQQPGQSLTLIATANQGSEATYESGFVIDKFPISRPNLTFSTLTVSNMSPEDSSIYLCSGQDRGVTEAFFGQGTRLTVV.

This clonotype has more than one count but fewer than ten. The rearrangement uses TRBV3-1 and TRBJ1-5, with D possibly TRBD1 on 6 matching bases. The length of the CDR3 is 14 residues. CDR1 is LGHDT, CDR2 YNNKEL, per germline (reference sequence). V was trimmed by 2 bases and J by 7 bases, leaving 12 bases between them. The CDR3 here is CASSQFSGAQPQHF. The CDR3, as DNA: TGTGCCAGCAGCCAATTTTCAGGGGCCCAGCCCCAGCATTTT.

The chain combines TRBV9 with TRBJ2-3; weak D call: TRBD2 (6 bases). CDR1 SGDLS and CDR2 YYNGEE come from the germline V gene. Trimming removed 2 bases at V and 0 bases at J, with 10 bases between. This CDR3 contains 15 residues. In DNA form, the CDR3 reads TGTGCCAGCAGCGTTCTGGGGACTAGCACAGATACGCAGTATTTT. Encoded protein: CASSVLGTSTDTQYF.

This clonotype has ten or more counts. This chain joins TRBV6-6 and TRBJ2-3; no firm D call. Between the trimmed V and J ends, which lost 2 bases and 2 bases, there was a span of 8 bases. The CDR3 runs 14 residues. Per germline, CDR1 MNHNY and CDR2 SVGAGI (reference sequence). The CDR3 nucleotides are TGTGCCAGCAGTTACGGGCAGTACACAGATACGCAGTATTTT. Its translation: CASSYGQYTDTQYF.